Sequencing of this T cell receptor (beta chain) was carried out in a study of cytomegalovirus exposure and HLA in healthy donors. The study, taken as a whole, reports: Accurate prediction of HLA-A and HLA-B alleles (for most subjects) was reportedly achieved from TCR beta sequences.

This clone was observed a handful of times. Its antigen is unidentified. CDR1 SNHLY and CDR2 FYNNEI come from the germline V gene. This CDR3 is built from 12 residues. Trimming left V 2 bases short and J 5 bases short, with 4 bases between. The PCR made use of 60 Vbeta and 13 Jbeta primers. Assay: immunoSEQ multiplex PCR; the TCRdb copy retains only in-frame clones and omits some. Of about 140,000 clones listed, 80% are singletons. Sequencing was carried out using PBMCs. The chain combines TRBV2 with TRBJ1-5; no reliable D call. This receptor was obtained from a man aged 35 to 55 in good health and CMV-seronegative. The CDR3 nucleotides are TGTGCCAGCAGTGAAACTTATCAGCCCCAGCATTTT. Its protein product is CASSETYQPQHF.